This TCR beta chain stems from a study of blood T cell repertoires in COVID-19. Study background: COVID-19 samples collected from the United States, Italy and Spain covered acute and convalescent phases. PBMCs, B-cell-depleted T cells, or T cells were the source of the cDNA or gDNA that made up the material.

The CDR3 covers 14 residues. V lost 8 bases and J 8 bases, leaving 21 bases between the germline ends. Germline assignment: CDR1 LNHDA and CDR2 SQIVND (reference sequence). In the study's own analysis: Estimated nucleated cell counts came from reference gene primer amplification. Assay: immunoSEQ multiplex PCR; the TCRdb copy retains only in-frame clones and omits some. Clone size and the V and J calls come from that table; the DNA yielded D and trimming. The data hold more than 70,000 clones, with 75% to 90% observed a single time. The sample comprised peripheral blood. This rearrangement joins TRBV19 to TRBJ1-2; a weak D match, TRBD1 (6 bases). This clonotype was sampled from a woman aged 50 to 60 with active or convalescent COVID-19. CDR3 residues: CASRPVGGGEGYTF. DNA for the CDR3: TGTGCCAGTCGTCCTGTGGGAGGGGGAGAAGGCTACACCTTC.